This TCR beta chain was captured by sequencing in a study of cytomegalovirus exposure and HLA in healthy donors. Study observations and caveats: Cytomegalovirus association was listed for approximately 160 TCR beta chains.

The PCR employed 60 Vbeta primers together with 13 Jbeta primers. Produced via immunoSEQ multiplex PCR; TCRdb's table is partial and in-frame only. Of approximately 240,000 clones in the sample, around 76% were seen once. This clone has a handful of counts. Its target is not known. With V trimmed by 2 bases and J by 8 bases, 8 bases remained unmatched. The CDR3 has 14 amino acids. The V gene's germline CDR1 is SGHNT and CDR2 YYREEE (reference sequence). The chain couples TRBV5-4 to TRBJ1-2; TRBD1 agrees at 8 bases. The source material was PBMCs. This TCR was recovered from a woman aged 40 to 49 in good health and CMV-seropositive. CDR3 in DNA: TGTGCCAGCAGCTTACAGGGGGAAGATTCGGGCTACACCTTC. Protein: CASSLQGEDSGYTF.